The sequence of this T cell receptor (beta chain) was determined in a study of cytomegalovirus exposure and HLA in healthy donors. Study overall: HLA-typed donors were the source of approximately 85 million unique TCRs, which an early data release held.

General study points: In a later analysis, TCR association rates varied by HLA locus: DRB1 most, HLA-C fewest. Indistinguishable V segments such as TRBV6-2 and TRBV6-3 were excluded. Later analysis suggested most CMV-associated TCR beta chains were HLA-restricted.

This CDR3 is 17 amino acids long. CDR1 is LGHNA and CDR2 is YSLEER in the germline V gene. V was shortened by 1 base and J by 4 bases, with 14 bases between the two germline ends. A word on this clone: Its antigen is currently unknown.

PCR was performed using 60 Vbeta and 13 Jbeta primers. Sequenced by immunoSEQ multiplex PCR; TCRdb stores in-frame clones only, minus some. The table lists 70,000 or so clones. Sequenced: PBMCs. The clonotype was recovered from a boy aged 5 to 17 in good health and CMV-seronegative. This rearrangement joins TRBV4-3 to TRBJ1-6, with D maybe TRBD1 (6 bases). CDR3 nucleotide sequence: TGCGCCAGCAGCCAAGGGTCAACAGGGCAATATAATTCACCCCTCCACTTT. Translated, it gives CASSQGSTGQYNSPLHF.